The sequence of this TCR beta chain was determined in a study of T-cell memory formation after mild COVID-19. V shed 4 bases, J shed 7 bases, and the junction held 14 bases outside the gene matches. The germline V gene has CDR1 SGHRS and CDR2 YFSETQ. There are 17 residues in the CDR3. 5'RACE primed at constant segments yielded TCR alpha and TCR beta cDNA libraries bearing sample barcodes and UMIs. MiXCR, applied by TCRdb to the 5' RACE reads, yields one record per CDR3 protein. The sample contains 550,000 to 600,000 distinct CDR3 sequences, approximately 21% of which appear only once. V is TRBV5-1 and J is TRBJ1-1; TRBD1 agrees at 12 bases. This TCR was recovered from an adult woman who had mild COVID-19 (a few samples of this study predate the infection). Cell type and time point are not known. Source material: PBMCs or a T cell subset sorted from them (not recorded which). Here the CDR3 DNA reads TGCGCCAGCAGCCGAGCCGGGACAGGGGGCGAGGGTGGTGAAGCTTTCTTT. Protein: CASSRAGTGGEGGEAFF. Drawing the rest from reference TRBV5-1 and TRBJ1-1, the complete variable domain is KAGVTQTPRYLIKTRGQQVTLSCSPISGHRSVSWYQQTPGQGLQFLFEYFSETQRNKGNFPGRFSGRQFSNSRSEMNVSTLELGDSALYLCASSRAGTGGEGGEAFFGQGTRLTVV.